This paragraph reports one T cell receptor beta chain. The antigen remains undetermined. Treatment defined: oral pan-JAK inhibitor, 5-10 mg twice daily. This sample was included in a study of CD8+ T cells in alopecia areata. Study conclusions and caveats: Tofacitinib significantly decreased scalp clonality and expanded CD8+ clones among top 100.

Germline values: CDR1 SGHVS, CDR2 FQNEAQ. The V segment lost 3 bases and the J segment 3 bases; nucleotides outside the gene matches: 7. CDR3 length: 18 residues. Reverse transcribed after extraction, RNA yielded cDNA as the sequencing template. Clones were sequenced by immunoSEQ multiplex PCR, and TCRdb holds only the in-frame ones, with some missing. The table includes 150,000 or so clones, 86% detected once. The sequence was obtained from a human donor with alopecia areata. The chain carries TRBV7-8 and TRBJ2-4, with 14 positions matching TRBD2. The sample consisted of CD8+ T cells sorted from blood, taken at week 4, from a patient treated with tofacitinib. The CDR3 DNA is TGTGCCAGCAGCTTTGGGACTAGCGGGAGCGTCGGCAAAAACATTCAGTACTTC. Encoded protein: CASSFGTSGSVGKNIQYF.